This T cell receptor (beta chain) appears in the sequencing data of a study of CD8+CD57+ T cells in acquired aplastic anemia. Across the study: Quantities of DNA derived from sorted CD4+ and CD8+ cells averaged roughly 3 ug.

Findings and caveats of the study: Patients and controls shared some 30 CD8+ CDR3 sequences, highly expressed in patients.

In patients chosen for sequencing, flow cytometry had shown CD8+CD57+ cell expansion. The patients all had a severe acquired aplastic anemia diagnosis. Therapy had not been given to patients before blood sampling. The length of the CDR3 is 14 residues. The J segment lost 3 bases and the V segment lost 5 bases, leaving 6 bases of the junction unmatched. From germline, CDR1 is MGHRA and CDR2 YSYEKL. This clonotype came up many times. Antigen: not known. Profiling of TCR beta VDJ combinations and CDR3 sequences used genomic DNA as template. TCRdb ran MiXCR on the reads and lists one entry per CDR3 protein. This sample yields 150,000 to 170,000 distinct CDR3 sequences, of which over 50% are seen a single time; approximately 12% belongs to the top ten.

The clonotype comes from a human donor with aplastic anemia. The sequenced sample was sorted CD4+, CD8+, or CD8+CD57+ T cells (not recorded which) from PBMCs. The chain is built from TRBV4-1 and TRBJ2-7; 8 bases are shared with TRBD1. In nucleotides, the CDR3 is TGCGCCAGCAGCTACGGACAGGGCCACTACGAGCAGTACTTC. Translating it yields CASSYGQGHYEQYF.